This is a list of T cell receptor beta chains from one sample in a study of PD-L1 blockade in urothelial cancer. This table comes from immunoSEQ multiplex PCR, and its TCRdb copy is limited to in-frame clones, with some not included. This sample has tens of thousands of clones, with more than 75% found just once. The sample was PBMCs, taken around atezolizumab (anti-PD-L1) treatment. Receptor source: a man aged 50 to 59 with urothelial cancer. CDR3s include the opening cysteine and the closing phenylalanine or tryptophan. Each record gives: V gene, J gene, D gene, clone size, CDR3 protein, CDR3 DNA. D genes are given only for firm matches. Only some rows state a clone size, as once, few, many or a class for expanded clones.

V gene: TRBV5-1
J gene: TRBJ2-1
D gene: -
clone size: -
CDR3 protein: CASCLGGSGNEQFF
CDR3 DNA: TGCGCCAGCTGCCTAGGGGGATCGGGTAATGAGCAGTTCTTC

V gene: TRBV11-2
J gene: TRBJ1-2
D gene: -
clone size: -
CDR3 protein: CASSSQQGRDGYTF
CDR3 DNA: TGTGCCAGCAGCAGCCAACAGGGAAGAGATGGCTACACCTTC

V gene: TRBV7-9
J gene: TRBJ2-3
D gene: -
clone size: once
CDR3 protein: CASSLAGGHPDTQYF
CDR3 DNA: TGTGCCAGCAGCTTAGCGGGGGGGCACCCAGATACGCAGTATTTT

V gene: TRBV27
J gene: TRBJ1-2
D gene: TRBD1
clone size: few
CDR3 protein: CASNALGQGRGYGYTF
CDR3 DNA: TGTGCCAGCAATGCCCTGGGACAGGGCCGGGGCTATGGCTACACCTTC

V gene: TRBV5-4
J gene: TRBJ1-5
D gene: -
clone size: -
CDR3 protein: CASSLCASLRGNQPQHF
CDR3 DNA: TGTGCCAGCAGCTTGTGTGCTTCCCTCAGGGGCAATCAGCCCCAGCATTTT

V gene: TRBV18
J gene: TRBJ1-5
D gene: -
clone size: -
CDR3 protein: CASSPRVANQPQHF
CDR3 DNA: TGTGCCAGCTCACCCCGGGTGGCCAATCAGCCCCAGCATTTT

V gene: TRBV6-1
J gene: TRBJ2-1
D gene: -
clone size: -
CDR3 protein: CASSENFGGNTYNEQFF
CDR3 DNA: TGTGCCAGCAGTGAAAACTTTGGCGGGAACACGTACAATGAGCAGTTCTTC

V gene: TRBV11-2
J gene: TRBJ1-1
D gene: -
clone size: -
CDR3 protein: CASSLGKAGVWITEAFF
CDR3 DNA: TGTGCCAGCAGCTTAGGGAAGGCAGGGGTATGGATCACTGAAGCTTTCTTT

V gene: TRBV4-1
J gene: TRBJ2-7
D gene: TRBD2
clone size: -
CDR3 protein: CASSQEDLSGGYGSYEQYF
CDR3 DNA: TGCGCCAGCAGCCAAGAAGACCTAAGCGGGGGTTACGGGTCCTACGAGCAGTACTTC

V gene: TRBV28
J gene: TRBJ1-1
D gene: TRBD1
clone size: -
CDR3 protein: CASIQGTGPEAFF
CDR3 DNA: TGTGCCAGCATCCAGGGGACAGGCCCTGAAGCTTTCTTT

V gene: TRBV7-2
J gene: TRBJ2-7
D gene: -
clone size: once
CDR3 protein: CASSSASGVLYEQYF
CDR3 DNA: TGTGCCAGCAGCTCGGCTTCGGGAGTATTGTACGAGCAGTACTTC

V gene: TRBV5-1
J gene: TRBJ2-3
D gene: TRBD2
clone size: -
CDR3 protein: CASGLAGGTDTQYF
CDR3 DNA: TGCGCCAGCGGACTAGCGGGAGGCACAGATACGCAGTATTTT

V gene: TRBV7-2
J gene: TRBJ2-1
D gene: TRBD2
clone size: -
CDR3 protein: CASSRRGQRGGNEQFF
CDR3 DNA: TGTGCCAGCAGCCGACGGGGCCAGCGGGGGGGAAATGAGCAGTTCTTC

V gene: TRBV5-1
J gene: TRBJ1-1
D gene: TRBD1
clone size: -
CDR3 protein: CASSPQGTTEAFF
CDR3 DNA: TGCGCCAGCAGCCCACAGGGGACCACTGAAGCTTTCTTT

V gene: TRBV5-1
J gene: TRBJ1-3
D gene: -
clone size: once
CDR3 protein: CASSLDRAGNTIYF
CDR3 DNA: TGCGCCAGCAGCTTGGACAGGGCTGGAAACACCATATATTTT

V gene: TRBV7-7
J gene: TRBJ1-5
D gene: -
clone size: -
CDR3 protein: CASSLEVGQPQHF
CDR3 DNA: TGTGCTAGCAGCTTAGAAGTCGGGCAGCCCCAGCATTTT

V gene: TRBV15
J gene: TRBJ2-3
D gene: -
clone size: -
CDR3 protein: CATSRDQDTQYF
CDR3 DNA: TGTGCCACCAGCAGAGATCAAGATACGCAGTATTTT

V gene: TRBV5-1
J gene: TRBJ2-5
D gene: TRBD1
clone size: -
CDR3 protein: CASNLPRTGPQETQYF
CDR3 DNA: TGCGCCAGCAATCTCCCTCGGACAGGGCCCCAAGAGACCCAGTACTTC

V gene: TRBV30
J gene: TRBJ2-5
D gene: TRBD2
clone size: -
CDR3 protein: CAWSVVIAGTKYF
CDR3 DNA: TGTGCCTGGAGTGTTGTAATAGCGGGCACGAAGTACTTC

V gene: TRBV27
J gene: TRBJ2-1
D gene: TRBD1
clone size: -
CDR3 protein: CASSFPGQGVNEQFF
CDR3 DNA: TGTGCCAGCAGTTTCCCGGGACAGGGGGTCAATGAGCAGTTCTTC

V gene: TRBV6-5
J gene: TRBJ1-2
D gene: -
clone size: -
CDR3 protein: CASSYSGGAGGYGYTF
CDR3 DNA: TGTGCCAGCAGTTACAGCGGGGGCGCGGGTGGCTATGGCTACACCTTC

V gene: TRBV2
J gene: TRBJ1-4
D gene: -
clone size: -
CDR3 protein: CASRGGENEKLFF
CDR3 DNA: TGTGCCAGCAGAGGAGGTGAAAATGAAAAACTGTTTTTT

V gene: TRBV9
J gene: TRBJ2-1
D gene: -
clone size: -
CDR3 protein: CASHRTGSSYNEQFF
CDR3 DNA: TGTGCCAGCCACCGTACAGGGAGCTCCTACAATGAGCAGTTCTTC

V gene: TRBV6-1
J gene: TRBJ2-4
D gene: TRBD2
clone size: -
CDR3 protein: CASSEALAGGSAAKNIQYF
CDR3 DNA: TGTGCCAGCAGTGAAGCGCTAGCGGGAGGGTCCGCAGCCAAAAACATTCAGTACTTC

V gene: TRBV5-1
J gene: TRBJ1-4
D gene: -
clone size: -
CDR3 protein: CASSSHTGINEKLFF
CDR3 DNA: TGCGCCAGCAGCTCCCACACAGGGATTAATGAAAAACTGTTTTTT